This TCR beta chain was recorded in a study of cytomegalovirus exposure and HLA in healthy donors. Findings of the study overall: In a later analysis, specific HLA alleles were associated with approximately 17,000 TCR beta sequences at a 0.05 false discovery rate.

Each donor's status was that of a healthy bone marrow donor. 13 Jbeta primers and 60 Vbeta primers were used for the PCR. TCRdb keeps only in-frame clones here, not all; method: immunoSEQ multiplex PCR. The sample has 130,000 or so clones; roughly 72% are singletons. With respect to this clone: Its antigen is as yet unknown.

This CDR3 spans 14 amino acids. Germline trimming cut 5 bases from V and 2 bases from J; bases unmatched to any gene: 5. Per germline, CDR1 LNHDA and CDR2 SQIVND (reference sequence). The receptor comes from a male donor in good health and CMV-seronegative. Material: PBMCs. The chain recombines TRBV19 with TRBJ1-1; 7 bases are shared with TRBD1. As DNA, the CDR3 is TGTGCCAGTAGTCCCAGGGGGAAAAACACTGAAGCTTTCTTT. Translated: CASSPRGKNTEAFF.